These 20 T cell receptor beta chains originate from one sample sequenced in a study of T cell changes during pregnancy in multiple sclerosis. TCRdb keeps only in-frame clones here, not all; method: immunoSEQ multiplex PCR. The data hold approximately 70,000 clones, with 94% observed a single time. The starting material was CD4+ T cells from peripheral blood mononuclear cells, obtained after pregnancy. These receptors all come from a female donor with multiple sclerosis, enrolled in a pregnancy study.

CDR3 DNA sequence: TGTGCCACCACCAGGGACAGGGGTTCTGGGGCCAACGTCCTGACTTTC. Residues: CATTRDRGSGANVLTF. V usage is TRBV15 and J usage is TRBJ2-6; TRBD1 agrees at 10 bases. This CDR3 region has 16 residues. In germline, CDR1 is LNHNV, CDR2 YYDKDF (reference sequence). With 7 bases clipped from V and 1 base from J, the junction kept 4 bases outside the gene matches.

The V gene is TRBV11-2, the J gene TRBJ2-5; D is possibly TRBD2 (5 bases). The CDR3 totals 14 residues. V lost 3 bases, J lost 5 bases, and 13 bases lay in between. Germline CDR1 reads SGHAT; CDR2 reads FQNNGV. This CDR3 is CASSFIGKAETQYF. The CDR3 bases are TGTGCCAGCAGCTTTATCGGGAAAGCGGAGACCCAGTACTTC.

CDR3 bases: TGCGCCAGCAGCTTGTGGACAGGGGAGAATGAGCAGTTCTTC. It codes for CASSLWTGENEQFF. V is TRBV5-1 and J is TRBJ2-1, with 9 nucleotides matching TRBD1. This CDR3 is 14 amino acids long. V dropped 1 base and J dropped 7; count of bases not matched to a gene: 3. The V gene's germline CDR1 is SGHRS and CDR2 YFSETQ. The whole variable domain, filled in from reference TRBV5-1 and TRBJ2-1, reads KAGVTQTPRYLIKTRGQQVTLSCSPISGHRSVSWYQQTPGQGLQFLFEYFSETQRNKGNFPGRFSGRQFSNSRSEMNVSTLELGDSALYLCASSLWTGENEQFFGPGTRLTVL.

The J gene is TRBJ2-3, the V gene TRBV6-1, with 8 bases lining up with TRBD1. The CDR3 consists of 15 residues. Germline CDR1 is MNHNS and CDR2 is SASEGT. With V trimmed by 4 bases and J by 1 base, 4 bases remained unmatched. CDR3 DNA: TGTGCCAGCAGTGCAGGGGGCGCTCGCACAGATACGCAGTATTTT. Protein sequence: CASSAGGARTDTQYF.

In DNA form, the CDR3 reads TGTGCCAGTAGTTCCGGGACAGGGATGCAGCCCCAGCATTTT. This encodes CASSSGTGMQPQHF. The rearrangement joins TRBV19 to TRBJ1-5; 9 bases agree with TRBD1. CDR3 length: 14 residues. After removal of 5 bases from V and 7 bases from J, the junction contained 6 bases not matched to a gene. The germline V gene encodes CDR1 LNHDA and CDR2 SQIVND (reference sequence).

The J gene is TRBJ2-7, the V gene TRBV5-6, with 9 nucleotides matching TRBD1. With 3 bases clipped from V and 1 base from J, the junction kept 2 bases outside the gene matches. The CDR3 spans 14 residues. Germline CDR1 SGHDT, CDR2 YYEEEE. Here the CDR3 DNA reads TGTGCCAGCAGCTCGGGACAGGGTTCCTACGAGCAGTACTTC. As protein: CASSSGQGSYEQYF.

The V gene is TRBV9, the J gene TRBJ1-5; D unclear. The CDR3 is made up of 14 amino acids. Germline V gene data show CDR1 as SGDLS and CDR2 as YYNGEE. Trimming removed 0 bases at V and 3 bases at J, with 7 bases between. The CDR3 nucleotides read TGTGCCAGCAGCGTAGGACTTTCCAATCAGCCCCAGCATTTT. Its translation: CASSVGLSNQPQHF.

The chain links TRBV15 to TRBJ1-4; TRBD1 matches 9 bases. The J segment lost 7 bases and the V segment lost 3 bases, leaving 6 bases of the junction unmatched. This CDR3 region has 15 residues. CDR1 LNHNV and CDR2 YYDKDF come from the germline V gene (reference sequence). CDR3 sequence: CATSSEQGAFEKLFF. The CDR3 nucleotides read TGTGCCACCAGCAGTGAACAGGGGGCATTTGAAAAACTGTTTTTT.

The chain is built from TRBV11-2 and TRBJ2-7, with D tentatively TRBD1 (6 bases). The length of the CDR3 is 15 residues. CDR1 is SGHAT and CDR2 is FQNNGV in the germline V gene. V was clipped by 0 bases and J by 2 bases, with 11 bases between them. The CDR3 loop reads CASSLDQTGTYEQYF. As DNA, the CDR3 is TGTGCCAGCAGCTTAGATCAGACAGGCACCTACGAGCAGTACTTC.

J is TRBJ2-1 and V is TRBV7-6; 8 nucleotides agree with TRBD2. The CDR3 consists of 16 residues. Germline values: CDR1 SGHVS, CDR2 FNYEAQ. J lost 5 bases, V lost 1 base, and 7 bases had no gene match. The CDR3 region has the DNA TGTGCCAGCAGCTTAGTAAGCGGGAGTGGGCACAATGAGCAGTTCTTC. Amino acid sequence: CASSLVSGSGHNEQFF.

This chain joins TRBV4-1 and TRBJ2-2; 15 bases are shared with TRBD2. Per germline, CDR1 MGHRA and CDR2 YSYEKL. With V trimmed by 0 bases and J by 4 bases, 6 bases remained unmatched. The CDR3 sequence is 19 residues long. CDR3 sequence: CASSQDRTSGRALTGELFF. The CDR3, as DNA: TGCGCCAGCAGCCAAGATCGGACTAGCGGGAGGGCCCTCACCGGGGAGCTGTTTTTT.

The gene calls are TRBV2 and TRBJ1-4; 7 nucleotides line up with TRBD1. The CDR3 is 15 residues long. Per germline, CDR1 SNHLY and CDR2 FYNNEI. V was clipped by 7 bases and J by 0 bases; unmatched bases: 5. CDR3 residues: CASMVDRTTNEKLFF. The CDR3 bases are TGTGCCAGCATGGTGGACAGGACAACTAATGAAAAACTGTTTTTT.

The CDR3 bases are TGTGCCAGCAGTTTATGGGGGGGGGAGGGTGAAAAACTGTTTTTT. This codes for CASSLWGGEGEKLFF. V usage is TRBV27 and J usage is TRBJ1-4; D is perhaps TRBD1 (5 bases). Germline values: CDR1 MNHEY, CDR2 SMNVEV (reference sequence). Between the trimmed V and J ends, which lost 1 base and 7 bases, there was a span of 13 bases. The CDR3 spans 15 residues. The whole variable domain, remainder taken from reference TRBV27 and TRBJ1-4, is EAQVTQNPRYLITVTGKKLTVTCSQNMNHEYMSWYRQDPGLGLRQIYYSMNVEVTDKGDVPEGYKVSRKEKRNFPLILESPSPNQTSLYFCASSLWGGEGEKLFFGSGTQLSVL.

This CDR3 is CATSRDTSYEQYF. The CDR3 coding sequence is TGTGCCACCAGCAGAGACACTTCCTACGAGCAGTACTTC. The chain couples TRBV15 to TRBJ2-7; D gene uncertain. The ends were cut back, 0 bases at V and 1 base at J, with 4 bases in the middle. CDR1 and CDR2 from the germline V gene are LNHNV and YYDKDF (reference sequence). The CDR3 is 13 amino acids.

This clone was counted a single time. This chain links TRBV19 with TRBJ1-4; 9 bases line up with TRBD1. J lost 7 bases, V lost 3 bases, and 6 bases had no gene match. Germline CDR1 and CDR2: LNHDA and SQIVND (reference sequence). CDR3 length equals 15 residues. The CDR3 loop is CASSMPGTGSEKLFF. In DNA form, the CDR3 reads TGTGCCAGTAGTATGCCCGGGACAGGGAGTGAAAAACTGTTTTTT.

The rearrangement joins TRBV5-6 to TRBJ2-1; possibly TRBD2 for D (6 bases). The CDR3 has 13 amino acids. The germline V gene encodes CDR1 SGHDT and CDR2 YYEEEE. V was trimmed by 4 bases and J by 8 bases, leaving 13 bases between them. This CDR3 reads CASSPAGLDEQFF. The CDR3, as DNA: TGTGCCAGCAGCCCCGCGGGGTTGGATGAGCAGTTCTTC. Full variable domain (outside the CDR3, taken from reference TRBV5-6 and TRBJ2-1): DAGVTQSPTHLIKTRGQQVTLRCSPKSGHDTVSWYQQALGQGPQFIFQYYEEEERQRGNFPDRFSGHQFPNYSSELNVNALLLGDSALYLCASSPAGLDEQFFGPGTRLTVL.

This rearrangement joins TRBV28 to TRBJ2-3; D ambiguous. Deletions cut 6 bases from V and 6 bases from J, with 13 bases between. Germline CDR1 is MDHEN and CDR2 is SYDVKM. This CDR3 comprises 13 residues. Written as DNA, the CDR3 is TGTGCCAGCAGAAAACAGCCCTCGGATACGCAGTATTTT. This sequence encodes CASRKQPSDTQYF.

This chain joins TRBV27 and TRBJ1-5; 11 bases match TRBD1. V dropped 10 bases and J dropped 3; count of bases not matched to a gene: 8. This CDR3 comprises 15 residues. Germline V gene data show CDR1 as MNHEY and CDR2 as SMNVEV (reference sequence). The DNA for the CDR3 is TGTGCCACCCGGGGGGACAGGGGGACCAATCAGCCCCAGCATTTT. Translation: CATRGDRGTNQPQHF.

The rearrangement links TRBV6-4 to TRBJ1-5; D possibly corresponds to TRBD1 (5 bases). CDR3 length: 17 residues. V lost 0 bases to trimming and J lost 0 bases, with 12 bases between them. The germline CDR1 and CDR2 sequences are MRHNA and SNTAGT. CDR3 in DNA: TGTGCCAGCAGTGACTCAAGGGGACTAGATAGCAATCAGCCCCAGCATTTT. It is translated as CASSDSRGLDSNQPQHF.

The CDR3 DNA sequence: TGTGCCAGCAGTTTATGGGGGGGCGAAGAGACCCAGTACTTC. This translates into CASSLWGGEETQYF. The genes are TRBV27 and TRBJ2-5, with D perhaps matching TRBD2 (7 bases). The V gene's germline CDR1 is MNHEY and CDR2 SMNVEV (reference sequence). The CDR3 totals 14 residues. V was shortened by 1 base and J by 3 bases, with 9 bases between the two germline ends.